This passage covers 21 T cell receptor beta chains from one sample sequenced in a study of cytomegalovirus exposure and HLA in healthy donors. PCR amplification relied on 60 Vbeta primers (plus 13 Jbeta primers). Some clones are missing from TCRdb's copy, which holds only in-frame ones; the method was immunoSEQ multiplex PCR. This table has under 200,000 clones, 82% appearing once. The specimen was PBMCs. These receptors came from a woman between 50 and 59 years old in good health and CMV-seronegative.

Notes on this clone: One junction end does not reproduce the germline sequence, and a read error may be involved. Distinct nucleotide sequences in the sample also encode this CDR3. The chain uses TRBV28 and TRBJ1-5; TRBD1 matches at 7 bases. Germline values: CDR1 MDHEN, CDR2 SYDVKM. This CDR3 is 16 amino acids long. CDR3 region: CASSLGAGGGNQPQHF. CDR3 in DNA: TGCGCCAGCAGTTTAGGGGCAGGGGGTGGCAATCAGCCCCAGCATTTT.

This chain links TRBV2 with TRBJ1-5, with D possibly matching TRBD1 (5 bases). This CDR3 is built from 16 residues. V lost 6 bases and J lost 3, with 18 bases in between. CDR1 is SNHLY and CDR2 is FYNNEI in the germline V gene. The CDR3 coding sequence is TGTGCCAGCAGGGGCCGGGGGAACCGGTCCAATCAGCCCCAGCATTTT. Its translation: CASRGRGNRSNQPQHF.

This chain uses TRBV11-2 with TRBJ2-3, with 7 bases fitting TRBD2. V gave up 3 bases and J gave up 3 bases; unmatched junction bases: 3. The CDR3 runs to 14 residues. CDR1 SGHAT and CDR2 FQNNGV come from the germline V gene. CDR3 bases: TGTGCCAGCAGCTTGGGAGGGCCGACAGATACGCAGTATTTT. Amino acids: CASSLGGPTDTQYF.

V gene TRBV14 combines with J gene TRBJ2-1, with a tentative D call TRBD2 (5 bases). CDR1 is SGHDN, CDR2 FVKESK, per germline. Trimming cost V 8 bases and J 7 bases, with 12 bases left between them. The CDR3 is 12 amino acids. This CDR3 reads CASGVRRNEQFF. As DNA, the CDR3 is TGTGCCAGCGGGGTACGGAGGAATGAGCAGTTCTTC.

The chain recombines TRBV18 with TRBJ2-1; 7 bases are a match to TRBD1. Germline V CDR1 and CDR2: KGHSH, LQKENI. With 7 bases clipped from V and 0 bases from J, the junction kept 9 bases outside the gene matches. This CDR3 has 16 amino acids. As DNA, the CDR3 is TGTGCCAGCTTACTAACAGGGGCCAGCTCCTACAATGAGCAGTTCTTC. Its translation is CASLLTGASSYNEQFF.

This chain connects TRBV2 to TRBJ2-7; unclear D gene. Germline V gene data show CDR1 as SNHLY and CDR2 as FYNNEI. The CDR3 runs to 14 residues. V was cut by 7 bases and J by 5 bases, with 18 bases left in between. CDR3 sequence (DNA): TGTGCCAGCACTAGAATCAAGAGAGGAGACGAGCAGTACTTC. It translates to CASTRIKRGDEQYF.

The chain joins TRBV28 to TRBJ1-1; perhaps TRBD1 as D (6 bases). V lost 6 bases to trimming and J lost 1 base, with 12 bases between them. From germline, CDR1 is MDHEN and CDR2 SYDVKM. This CDR3 spans 14 amino acids. CDR3 DNA sequence: TGTGCCAGCAGGGGGGCCTACCGGAACACTGAAGCTTTCTTT. Translating it yields CASRGAYRNTEAFF.

The chain links TRBV4-3 to TRBJ1-6; D is undetermined. Germline V gene data show CDR1 as LGHNA and CDR2 as YSLEER. Trimming stripped 0 bases from V and 13 bases from J, with 7 bases between. The CDR3 consists of 12 residues. The CDR3 region is CASSQDRGPLHF. The CDR3 DNA reads TGCGCCAGCAGCCAAGATAGAGGCCCCCTCCACTTT.

The chain uses TRBV7-3 and TRBJ2-2; D perhaps matches TRBD2 (6 bases). Per the germline V gene, CDR1 is SGHTA and CDR2 is FQGTGA. This CDR3 region has 15 residues. The V end lost 8 bases, the J end lost 1 base, and 14 bases lay between the germline ends. The CDR3 nucleotides are TGTGCCAGCCTACTACTCGGGAGGAACACCGGGGAGCTGTTTTTT. This sequence encodes CASLLLGRNTGELFF.

The rearrangement joins TRBV5-1 to TRBJ2-7, with 9 bases lining up with TRBD1. Germline lookup yields CDR1 SGHRS and CDR2 YFSETQ. The CDR3 has 16 amino acids. V shed 4 bases, J shed 2 bases, and the junction held 10 bases outside the gene matches. Here the CDR3 DNA reads TGCGCCAGCAGCACAACAACAGGGGGCGCCCCCTACGAGCAGTACTTC. As protein: CASSTTTGGAPYEQYF.

This clone was found once. The genes are TRBV7-9 and TRBJ2-7; TRBD1 agrees at 9 bases. Germline values: CDR1 SEHNR, CDR2 FQNEAQ (reference sequence). J gave up 5 bases and V 5 bases, and 4 bases lay outside the gene matches. The CDR3 spans 13 residues. The DNA of the CDR3 is TGTGCCAGCAGCCAGACAGGGGGAAACGAGCAGTACTTC. Translation gives CASSQTGGNEQYF.

The chain recombines TRBV18 with TRBJ2-7; 11 bases are a match to TRBD1. Germline values: CDR1 KGHSH, CDR2 LQKENI. The V segment lost 3 bases and the J segment 0 bases; nucleotides outside the gene matches: 1. The CDR3 contains 15 residues. The CDR3 is CASSPGTGGSYEQYF. The DNA of the CDR3 is TGTGCCAGCTCACCCGGGACAGGGGGCTCCTACGAGCAGTACTTC.

The rearrangement uses TRBV2 and TRBJ2-1, with no clear D. There are 11 residues in the CDR3. Trimming shortened V by 3 bases and J by 8 bases, and 5 bases separated the two germline ends. The germline V gene has CDR1 SNHLY and CDR2 FYNNEI. This CDR3 is CASSDHYEQFF. The CDR3 bases are TGTGCCAGCAGTGACCATTATGAGCAGTTCTTC.

V is TRBV30 and J is TRBJ2-1, with D uncertain. The V gene lost 3 bases and the J gene lost 7 bases, with 13 bases spanning the gap. This CDR3 comprises 13 residues. Germline-derived CDR1 and CDR2 are GTSNPN and SVGIG (reference sequence). The CDR3 nucleotides read TGTGCCTGGAGCGCGCACCGCCATAATGAGCAGTTCTTC. Translated: CAWSAHRHNEQFF.

This chain uses TRBV7-2 with TRBJ2-1, with a weak D call TRBD2 (5 bases). The V end was cut by 5 bases, the J end by 0 bases, with 17 bases between. Germline values: CDR1 SGHTA, CDR2 FQGNSA. This CDR3 has 17 amino acids. The chain's CDR3 is CASSTFGGSSSYNEQFF. The CDR3 DNA follows: TGTGCCAGCAGCACATTTGGCGGGTCCAGCTCCTACAATGAGCAGTTCTTC.

This clone has just one count. The gene calls are TRBV30 and TRBJ2-7, with unresolved D. This CDR3 has 12 residues. V shed 0 bases and J shed 4 bases, with 7 bases lying between them. CDR1 and CDR2 from the germline V gene are GTSNPN and SVGIG (reference sequence). The CDR3 sequence: CAWSVASYEQYF. The CDR3 bases are TGTGCCTGGAGTGTAGCCTCTTACGAGCAGTACTTC.

This chain links TRBV19 with TRBJ2-5; 9 bases agree with TRBD1. The ends lost 7 bases at V and 2 bases at J; junction bases unmatched: 2. This CDR3 contains 13 residues. Germline loops: CDR1 LNHDA, CDR2 SQIVND (reference sequence). Written as DNA, the CDR3 is TGTGCCAGTACTGGGACAGGGCAAGAGACCCAGTACTTC. Translating gives CASTGTGQETQYF.

The chain links TRBV7-2 to TRBJ1-2; possible D gene TRBD1, 6 bases. Germline V gene lookup returns CDR1 SGHTA and CDR2 FQGNSA. CDR3 length: 15 amino acids. Trimming took 5 bases from V and 5 from J, leaving 18 bases between them. The CDR3 spells CASSTGQRGQYGYTF. The CDR3 DNA follows: TGTGCCAGCAGCACCGGACAGAGAGGGCAATATGGCTACACCTTC.

The rearrangement uses TRBV20-1 and TRBJ2-5, with no clear D. With 7 bases removed from V and 2 bases from J, the gap between germline ends came to 8 bases. Germline CDR1 DFQATT, CDR2 SNEGSKA (reference sequence). The CDR3 has 11 residues. The CDR3 is CSGRRQETQYF. The DNA for the CDR3 is TGCAGTGGACGGAGACAAGAGACCCAGTACTTC.

The chain uses TRBV29-1 and TRBJ2-5, with 7 nucleotides matching TRBD1. V lost 7 bases to trimming and J lost 5 bases; unmatched junction nucleotides: 10. This CDR3 spans 13 amino acids. The germline V gene has CDR1 SQVTM and CDR2 ANQGSEA. The CDR3 region has the DNA TGCAGCGCGTCGGGACAGCTCTTCGAGACCCAGTACTTC. Its protein is CSASGQLFETQYF.

The rearrangement joins TRBV4-1 to TRBJ2-7; TRBD1 aligns across 8 bases. V lost 4 bases, J lost 1 base, and 6 bases stayed unmatched. The CDR3 sequence is 15 residues long. Germline V gives CDR1 MGHRA, CDR2 YSYEKL. CDR3 sequence reads: CASSPQGARSYEQYF. CDR3 bases: TGCGCCAGCAGCCCGCAGGGGGCAAGGTCCTACGAGCAGTACTTC.